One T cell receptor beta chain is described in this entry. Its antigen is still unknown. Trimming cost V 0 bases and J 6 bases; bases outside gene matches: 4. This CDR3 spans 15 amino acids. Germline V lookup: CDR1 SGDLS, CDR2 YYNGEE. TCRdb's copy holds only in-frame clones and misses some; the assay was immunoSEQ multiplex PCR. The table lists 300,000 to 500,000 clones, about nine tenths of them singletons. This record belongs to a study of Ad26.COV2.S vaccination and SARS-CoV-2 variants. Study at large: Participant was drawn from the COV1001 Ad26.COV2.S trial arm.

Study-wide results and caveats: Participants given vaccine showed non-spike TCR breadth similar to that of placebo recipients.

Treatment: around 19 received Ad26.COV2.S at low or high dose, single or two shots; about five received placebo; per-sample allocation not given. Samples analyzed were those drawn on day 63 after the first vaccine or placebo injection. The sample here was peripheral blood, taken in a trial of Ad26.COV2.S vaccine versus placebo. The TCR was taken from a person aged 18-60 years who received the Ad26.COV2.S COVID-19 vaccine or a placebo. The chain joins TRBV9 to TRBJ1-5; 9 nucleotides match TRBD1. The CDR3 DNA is TGTGCCAGCAGCGTAGAGGGACAGGGCCCTCAGCCCCAGCATTTT. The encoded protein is CASSVEGQGPQPQHF.